Each of the 21 T cell receptor beta chains below was sequenced from the same sample in a study of T cell responses to AZD1222 COVID-19 vaccine. Method: immunoSEQ multiplex PCR; TCRdb's copy keeps in-frame clones and lacks some. Of 150,000 to 200,000 clones in the sample, over 75% are singletons; the top ten hold roughly 2.8%. The sample in question was peripheral blood, obtained on day 0 of AZD1222 vaccination. Receptors originate from an adult in good health.

The chain recombines TRBV3-1 (or the pseudogene TRBV3-2) with TRBJ2-1; 15 bases are shared with TRBD2. Germline CDR1 and CDR2: LGHDT and YNNKEL (reference sequence). This CDR3 has 17 residues. Trimming at V came to 3 bases and at J to 11 bases, leaving 11 bases not matched to a gene. In nucleotides, the CDR3 is TGTGCCAGCAGCCACTTTCGGCGGACTAGCGGGGGGGCTAAGCAGTTCTTC. It yields the protein CASSHFRRTSGGAKQFF.

The rearrangement links TRBV9 to TRBJ1-1; possibly TRBD1 for D (5 bases). The germline CDR1 and CDR2 sequences are SGDLS and YYNGEE. V lost 0 bases, J lost 0 bases, and 9 bases lay in between. This CDR3 is 15 amino acids long. In nucleotides, the CDR3 is TGTGCCAGCAGCGTAGATGGGGGGATGAACACTGAAGCTTTCTTT. This encodes CASSVDGGMNTEAFF.

V gene TRBV27 combines with J gene TRBJ2-5, with 10 positions matching TRBD2. The CDR3 has 15 amino acids. V dropped 4 bases and J dropped 5; count of bases not matched to a gene: 7. From germline, CDR1 is MNHEY and CDR2 SMNVEV (reference sequence). CDR3 region: CASSSKPTSGETQYF. CDR3 bases: TGTGCCAGCAGTTCAAAACCGACTAGCGGGGAGACCCAGTACTTC.

The chain couples TRBV5-1 to TRBJ2-1; TRBD1 matches at 9 bases. The V gene's germline CDR1 is SGHRS and CDR2 YFSETQ. This CDR3 has 15 residues. V lost 4 bases, J lost 6 bases, and 8 bases stayed unmatched. CDR3 in DNA: TGCGCCAGCAGCCAGGGACAGGGAAGTGCCAATGAGCAGTTCTTC. Translated, it gives CASSQGQGSANEQFF.

A single count supports this clone. The gene calls are TRBV2 and TRBJ1-2; the D gene is possibly TRBD1 (6 bases). Trimming cost V 5 bases and J 0 bases, with 10 bases left between them. CDR1 and CDR2 (germline): SNHLY, FYNNEI. The CDR3 sequence is 14 residues long. Here the CDR3 reads CASSKGGANYGYTF. For the CDR3, the DNA is TGTGCCAGCAGTAAGGGGGGAGCTAACTATGGCTACACCTTC. The full variable domain, completed using reference TRBV2 and TRBJ1-2, is EPEVTQTPSHQVTQMGQEVILRCVPISNHLYFYWYRQILGQKVEFLVSFYNNEISEKSEIFDDQFSVERPDGSNFTLKIRSTKLEDSAMYFCASSKGGANYGYTFGSGTRLTVV.

This clone was counted a single time. This chain joins TRBV20-1 and TRBJ2-1; no firm D call. V lost 7 bases to trimming and J lost 8 bases, with 12 bases between them. CDR3 length: 11 residues. Germline V gene lookup returns CDR1 DFQATT and CDR2 SNEGSKA (reference sequence). DNA of the CDR3: TGCAGTGGTGGGTTAGTCGATGAGCAGTTCTTC. Encoded protein: CSGGLVDEQFF.

The chain joins TRBV19 to TRBJ1-3; 7 bases line up with TRBD1. Germline V gene sequence: CDR1 LNHDA, CDR2 SQIVND (reference sequence). Unmatched junction bases numbered 10, after V lost 7 bases and J lost 1 base. This CDR3 contains 16 residues. For the CDR3, the DNA is TGTGCCAGTACCGATCCTCGGACAGGATCTGGAAACACCATATATTTT. It yields the protein CASTDPRTGSGNTIYF.

The chain's CDR3 is CASSQARTGAEQYF. The CDR3 region has the DNA TGTGCCAGCAGCCAAGCCCGGACAGGGGCCGAGCAGTACTTC. The chain combines TRBV14 with TRBJ2-7, with 9 bases fitting TRBD1. Unmatched junction bases numbered 4, after V lost 1 base and J lost 6 bases. The CDR3 consists of 14 residues. The V gene's germline CDR1 is SGHDN and CDR2 FVKESK.

This clone was seen a single time. The chain is built from TRBV2 and TRBJ2-1; 10 nucleotides agree with TRBD2. Trimming took 8 bases from V and 5 from J; bases not matched to a gene: 6. Germline V gene data show CDR1 as SNHLY and CDR2 as FYNNEI. The CDR3 is made up of 14 amino acids. CDR3: CASSGLAVNNEQFF. The DNA for the CDR3 is TGTGCCAGCTCCGGACTAGCGGTGAACAATGAGCAGTTCTTC. Combining the CDR3 with reference TRBV2 and TRBJ2-1 gives the whole variable domain EPEVTQTPSHQVTQMGQEVILRCVPISNHLYFYWYRQILGQKVEFLVSFYNNEISEKSEIFDDQFSVERPDGSNFTLKIRSTKLEDSAMYFCASSGLAVNNEQFFGPGTRLTVL.

The rearrangement links TRBV7-2 to TRBJ1-5, with 8 nucleotides matching TRBD1. With 3 bases clipped from V and 6 bases from J, the junction kept 1 base outside the gene matches. This CDR3 is built from 13 residues. The V gene's germline CDR1 is SGHTA and CDR2 FQGNSA. DNA of the CDR3: TGTGCCAGCAGCTTTGACAGGGGTCAGCCCCAGCATTTT. It codes for CASSFDRGQPQHF.

The chain joins TRBV7-2 to TRBJ2-3, with no clear D. Deletions cut 3 bases from V and 1 base from J, with 5 bases between. Germline V lookup: CDR1 SGHTA, CDR2 FQGNSA. This CDR3 is 13 amino acids long. In DNA form, the CDR3 reads TGTGCCAGCAGCTTTACAGGCACAGATACGCAGTATTTT. Encoded protein: CASSFTGTDTQYF.

The chain couples TRBV21-1 to TRBJ2-7; whether TRBD1, the table's D call, matches the DNA was not checked. TRBV21-1 has pseudogene status. The CDR3 length is 12 residues. The DNA of the CDR3 is TGTGCCAGCAGCAAAACAGGGGGCGAGCAGTACTTC. Its translation: CASSKTGGEQYF.

The chain has TRBV4-1 and TRBJ1-1; TRBD1 matches 8 bases. This CDR3 region has 15 residues. Looked up from germline, CDR1 is MGHRA and CDR2 is YSYEKL. J gave up 4 bases and V 3 bases, and 7 bases lay outside the gene matches. The CDR3: CASSHEGQGATEAFF. CDR3 coding DNA: TGCGCCAGCAGCCATGAGGGTCAGGGGGCCACTGAAGCTTTCTTT.

This clone was seen a handful of times. This chain joins TRBV30 and TRBJ1-5; no clear D gene. The germline V gene encodes CDR1 GTSNPN and CDR2 SVGIG (reference sequence). V was pared by 2 bases and J by 1 base, with 12 bases between. The CDR3 extends over 15 amino acids. The CDR3 DNA reads TGTGCCTGGAGTCTCCGGGGTGGCAGCAATCAGCCCCAGCATTTT. Translation gives CAWSLRGGSNQPQHF.

V gene TRBV3-1 (or the pseudogene TRBV3-2) combines with J gene TRBJ2-1; maybe TRBD1 (7 bases). This CDR3 is 15 amino acids long. The germline gives CDR1 LGHDT, CDR2 YNNKEL (reference sequence). V gave up 5 bases and J gave up 8 bases, with 19 bases separating them. The CDR3 protein is CASSSRQGGIDEQFF. The CDR3 bases are TGTGCCAGCAGCTCCCGACAGGGAGGCATCGATGAGCAGTTCTTC.

The V call is TRBV19, the J call TRBJ1-1; D is unclear. Germline CDR1 and CDR2: LNHDA and SQIVND (reference sequence). V was cut by 6 bases and J by 5 bases, with 10 bases left in between. This CDR3 contains 12 residues. The CDR3 spells CASRDRKTEAFF. Written as DNA, the CDR3 is TGTGCCAGTAGGGACCGTAAAACTGAAGCTTTCTTT. The entire variable domain, with the rest obtained from reference TRBV19 and TRBJ1-1, is as follows: DGGITQSPKYLFRKEGQNVTLSCEQNLNHDAMYWYRQDPGQGLRLIYYSQIVNDFQKGDIAEGYSVSREKKESFPLTVTSAQKNPTAFYLCASRDRKTEAFFGQGTRLTVV.

The CDR3 loop reads CASSRGVLNEQYF. The DNA for the CDR3 is TGTGCCAGCAGTCGCGGGGTTTTGAACGAGCAGTACTTC. V is TRBV6-6 and J is TRBJ2-7; maybe TRBD2 (6 bases). The V gene lost 5 bases and the J gene lost 5 bases, with 13 bases spanning the gap. The V gene's germline CDR1 is MNHNY and CDR2 SVGAGI (reference sequence). The CDR3 length is 13 residues.

This chain links TRBV12-5 with TRBJ1-2; possibly TRBD1 for D (6 bases). The CDR3 length is 15 residues. Germline V gene sequence: CDR1 LGHNT, CDR2 FRNRAP. Trimming removed 1 base from V and 7 bases from J, with 16 bases in between. The CDR3 DNA follows: TGTGCTAGTGGTTTGGCAGAGGGGGTCGGGAGTGGCTACACCTTC. It is translated as CASGLAEGVGSGYTF.

The rearrangement uses TRBV19 and TRBJ2-7, with 8 bases lining up with TRBD2. After removal of 3 bases from V and 2 bases from J, the junction contained 3 bases not matched to a gene. The CDR3 length is 14 residues. CDR1 is LNHDA and CDR2 is SQIVND in the germline V gene (reference sequence). CDR3 DNA: TGTGCCAGTAGTATTAGCGGGACCACCTACGAGCAGTACTTC. It specifies CASSISGTTYEQYF.

The chain links TRBV27 to TRBJ1-2; possibly TRBD1 for D (5 bases). Trimming stripped 5 bases from V and 6 bases from J, with 22 bases between. The CDR3 extends over 16 amino acids. Germline values: CDR1 MNHEY, CDR2 SMNVEV (reference sequence). The CDR3 loop is CASSPAGGGNGNGYTF. CDR3 sequence (DNA): TGTGCCAGCAGTCCCGCCGGGGGGGGGAATGGTAATGGCTACACCTTC.

The chain is built from TRBV4-3 and TRBJ1-4, with D unresolved. CDR1 and CDR2 from the germline V gene are LGHNA and YSLEER. Trimming took off 1 base at V and 1 base at J, with 4 bases between the two ends. The CDR3 runs 14 residues. As DNA, the CDR3 is TGCGCCAGCAGCCAAGGGGGAACTAATGAAAAACTGTTTTTT. It translates to CASSQGGTNEKLFF.